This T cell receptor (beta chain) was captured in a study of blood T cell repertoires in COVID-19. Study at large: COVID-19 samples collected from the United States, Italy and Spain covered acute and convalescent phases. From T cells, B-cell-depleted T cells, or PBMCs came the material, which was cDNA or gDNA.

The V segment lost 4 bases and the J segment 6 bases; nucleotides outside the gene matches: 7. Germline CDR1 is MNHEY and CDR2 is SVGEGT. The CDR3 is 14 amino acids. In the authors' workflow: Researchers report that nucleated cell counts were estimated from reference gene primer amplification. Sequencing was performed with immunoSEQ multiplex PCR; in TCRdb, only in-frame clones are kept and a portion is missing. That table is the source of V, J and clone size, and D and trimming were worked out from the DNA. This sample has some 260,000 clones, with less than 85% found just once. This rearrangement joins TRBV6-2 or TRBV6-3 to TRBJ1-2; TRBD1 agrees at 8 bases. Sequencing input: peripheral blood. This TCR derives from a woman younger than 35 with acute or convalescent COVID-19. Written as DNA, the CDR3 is TGTGCCAGCAGTTGGCCTGGACAGGGCAATGGCTACACCTTC. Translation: CASSWPGQGNGYTF.